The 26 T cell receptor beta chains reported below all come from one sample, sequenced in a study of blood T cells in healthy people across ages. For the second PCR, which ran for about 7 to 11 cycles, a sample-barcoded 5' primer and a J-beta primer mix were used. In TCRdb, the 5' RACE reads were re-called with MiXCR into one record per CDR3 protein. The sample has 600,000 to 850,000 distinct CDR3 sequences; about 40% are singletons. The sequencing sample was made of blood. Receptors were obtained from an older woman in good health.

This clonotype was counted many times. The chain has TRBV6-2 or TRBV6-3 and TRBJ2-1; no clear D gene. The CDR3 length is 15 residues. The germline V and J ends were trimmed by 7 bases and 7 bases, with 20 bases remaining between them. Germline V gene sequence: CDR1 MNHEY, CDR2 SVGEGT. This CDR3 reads CASKKLGFSLNEQFF. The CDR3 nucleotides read TGTGCCAGCAAAAAGCTCGGGTTCTCGTTGAATGAGCAGTTCTTC.

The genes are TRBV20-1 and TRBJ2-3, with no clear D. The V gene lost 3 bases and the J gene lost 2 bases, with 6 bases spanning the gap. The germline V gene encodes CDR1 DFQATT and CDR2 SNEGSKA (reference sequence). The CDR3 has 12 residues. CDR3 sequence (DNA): TGCAGTGCTAGCCCCCACACAGATACGCAGTATTTT. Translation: CSASPHTDTQYF.

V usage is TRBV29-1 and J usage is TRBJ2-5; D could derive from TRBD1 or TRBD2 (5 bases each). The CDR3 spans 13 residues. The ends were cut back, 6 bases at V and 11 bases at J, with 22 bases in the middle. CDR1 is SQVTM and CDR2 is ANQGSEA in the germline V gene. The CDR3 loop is CSVSPGTNNEQYF. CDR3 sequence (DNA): TGCAGCGTGAGCCCCGGGACCAACAATGAGCAGTACTTC.

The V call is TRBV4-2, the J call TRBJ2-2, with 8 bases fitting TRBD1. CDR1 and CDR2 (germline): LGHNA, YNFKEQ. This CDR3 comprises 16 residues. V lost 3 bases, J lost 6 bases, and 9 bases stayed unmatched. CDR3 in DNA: TGTGCCAGCAGCCACTTAGGACAGGGACGATCCGGGGAGCTGTTTTTT. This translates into CASSHLGQGRSGELFF.

This CDR3 reads CASSLGGVGRNEQYF. The CDR3 region has the DNA TGTGCCAGCAGCTTAGGGGGGGTCGGGCGCAATGAGCAGTACTTC. The chain has TRBV7-2 and TRBJ2-5; D may be TRBD2 (6 bases). V was trimmed by 1 base and J by 11 bases, leaving 20 bases between them. Germline V lookup: CDR1 SGHTA, CDR2 FQGNSA. The CDR3 has 15 residues.

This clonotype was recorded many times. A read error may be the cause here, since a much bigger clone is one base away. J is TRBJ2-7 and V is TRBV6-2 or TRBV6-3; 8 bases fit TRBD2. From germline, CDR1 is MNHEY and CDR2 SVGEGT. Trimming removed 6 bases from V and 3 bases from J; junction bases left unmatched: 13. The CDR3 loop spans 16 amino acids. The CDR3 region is CASRQGGRAGDYEQYF. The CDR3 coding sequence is TGTGCCAGCAGACAAGGGGGACGAGCGGGAGACTACGAGCAGTACTTC.

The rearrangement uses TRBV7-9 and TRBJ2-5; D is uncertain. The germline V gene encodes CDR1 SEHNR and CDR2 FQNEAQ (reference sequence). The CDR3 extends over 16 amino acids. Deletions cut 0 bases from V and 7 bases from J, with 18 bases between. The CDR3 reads CASSLAGRSPSATQYF. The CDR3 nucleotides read TGTGCCAGCAGCTTAGCGGGTCGCTCGCCCAGCGCGACCCAGTACTTC.

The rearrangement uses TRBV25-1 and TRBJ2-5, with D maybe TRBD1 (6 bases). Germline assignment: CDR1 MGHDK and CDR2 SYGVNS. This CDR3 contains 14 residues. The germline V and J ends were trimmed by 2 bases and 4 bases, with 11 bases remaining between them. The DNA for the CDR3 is TGTGCCAGCAGTGAACAGAGGGGGAGAGAGACCCAGTACTTC. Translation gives CASSEQRGRETQYF. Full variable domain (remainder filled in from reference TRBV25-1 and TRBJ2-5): EADIYQTPRYLVIGTGKKITLECSQTMGHDKMYWYQQDPGMELHLIHYSYGVNSTEKGDLSSESTVSRIRTEHFPLTLESARPSHTSQYLCASSEQRGRETQYFGPGTRLLVL.

The CDR3: CASSLHGEMNTEAFF. In DNA form, the CDR3 reads TGCGCCAGCAGCTTACACGGAGAGATGAACACTGAAGCTTTCTTT. The chain uses TRBV5-1 and TRBJ1-1, with unresolved D. The CDR3 runs to 15 residues. V lost 2 bases and J lost 0, with 11 bases in between. Germline V gene sequence: CDR1 SGHRS, CDR2 YFSETQ.

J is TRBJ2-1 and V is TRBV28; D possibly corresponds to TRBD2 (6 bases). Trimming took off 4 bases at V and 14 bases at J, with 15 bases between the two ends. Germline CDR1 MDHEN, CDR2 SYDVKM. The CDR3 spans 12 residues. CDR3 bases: TGTGCCAGCAGTTCCGGGGACTCCTTTAAGTTCTTC. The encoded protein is CASSSGDSFKFF.

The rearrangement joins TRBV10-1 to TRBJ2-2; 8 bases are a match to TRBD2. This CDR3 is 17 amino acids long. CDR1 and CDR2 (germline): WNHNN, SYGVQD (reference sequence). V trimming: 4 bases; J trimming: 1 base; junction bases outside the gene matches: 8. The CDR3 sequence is CASSVFGTRGNTGELFF. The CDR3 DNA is TGCGCCAGCAGTGTTTTTGGGACTAGGGGGAACACCGGGGAGCTGTTTTTT.

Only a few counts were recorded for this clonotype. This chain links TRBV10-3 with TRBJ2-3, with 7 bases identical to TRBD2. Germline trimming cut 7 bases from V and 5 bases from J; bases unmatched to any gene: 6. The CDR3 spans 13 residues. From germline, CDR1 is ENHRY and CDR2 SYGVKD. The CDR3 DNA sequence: TGTGCCATCAATCTAGCGGAAAAAGATACGCAGTATTTT. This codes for CAINLAEKDTQYF.

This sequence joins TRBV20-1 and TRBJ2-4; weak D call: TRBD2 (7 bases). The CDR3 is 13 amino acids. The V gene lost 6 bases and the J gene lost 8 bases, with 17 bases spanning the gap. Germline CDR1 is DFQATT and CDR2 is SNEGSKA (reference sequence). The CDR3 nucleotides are TGCAGTGCACTGAGACAGGCGGGGGACATTCAGTACTTC. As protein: CSALRQAGDIQYF.

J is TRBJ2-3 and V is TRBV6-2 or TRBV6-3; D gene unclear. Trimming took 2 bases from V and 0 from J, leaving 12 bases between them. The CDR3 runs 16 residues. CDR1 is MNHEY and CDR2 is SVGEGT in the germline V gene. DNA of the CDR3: TGTGCCAGCAGTTACGGCGGATCGCCTAGCACAGATACGCAGTATTTT. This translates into CASSYGGSPSTDTQYF.

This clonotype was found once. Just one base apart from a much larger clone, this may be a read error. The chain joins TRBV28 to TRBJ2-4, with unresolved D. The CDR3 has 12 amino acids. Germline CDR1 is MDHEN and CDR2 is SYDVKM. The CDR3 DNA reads TGTGCCAGCGCAGAAGCCAAAACCATTCAGTACTTC. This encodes CASAEAKTIQYF. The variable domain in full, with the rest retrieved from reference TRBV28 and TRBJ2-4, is DVKVTQSSRYLVKRTGEKVFLECVQDMDHENMFWYRQDPGLGLRLIYFSYDVKMKEKGDIPEGYSVSREKKERFSLILESASTNQTSMYLCASAEAKTIQYFGAGTRLSVL.

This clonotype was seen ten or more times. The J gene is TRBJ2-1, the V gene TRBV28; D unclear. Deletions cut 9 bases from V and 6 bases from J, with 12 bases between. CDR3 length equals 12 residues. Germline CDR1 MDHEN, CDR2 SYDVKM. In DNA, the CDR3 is TGTGCCAGTCTCCTTAGTGGCAATGAGCAGTTCTTC. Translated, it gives CASLLSGNEQFF. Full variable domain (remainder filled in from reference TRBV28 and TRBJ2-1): DVKVTQSSRYLVKRTGEKVFLECVQDMDHENMFWYRQDPGLGLRLIYFSYDVKMKEKGDIPEGYSVSREKKERFSLILESASTNQTSMYLCASLLSGNEQFFGPGTRLTVL.

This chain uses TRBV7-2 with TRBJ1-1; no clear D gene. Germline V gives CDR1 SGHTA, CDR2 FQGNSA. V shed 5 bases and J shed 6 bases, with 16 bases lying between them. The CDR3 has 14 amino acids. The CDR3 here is CASSVDAARAEAFF. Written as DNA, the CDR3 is TGTGCCAGCAGCGTAGACGCAGCCCGGGCTGAAGCTTTCTTT.

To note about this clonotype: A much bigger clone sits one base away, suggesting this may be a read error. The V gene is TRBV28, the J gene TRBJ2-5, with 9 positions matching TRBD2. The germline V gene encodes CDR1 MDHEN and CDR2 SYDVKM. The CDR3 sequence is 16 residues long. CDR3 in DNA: TGTGCCAGCACCCTCTTCCCGGGACTAGCCTCAGAGATCCAGTACTTC. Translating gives CASTLFPGLASEIQYF.

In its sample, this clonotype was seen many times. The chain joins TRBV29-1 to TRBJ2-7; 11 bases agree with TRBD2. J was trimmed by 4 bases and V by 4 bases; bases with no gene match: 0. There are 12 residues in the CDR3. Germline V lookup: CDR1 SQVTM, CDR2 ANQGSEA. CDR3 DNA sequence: TGCAGCGTTGGACTAGCGGGATACGAGCAGTACTTC. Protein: CSVGLAGYEQYF.

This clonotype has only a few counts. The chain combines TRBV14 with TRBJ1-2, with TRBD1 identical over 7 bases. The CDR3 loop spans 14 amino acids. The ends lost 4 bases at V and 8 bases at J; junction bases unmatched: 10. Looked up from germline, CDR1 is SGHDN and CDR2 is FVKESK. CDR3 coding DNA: TGTGCCAGCAGCCTCGGGACAGCCCTCGGGGGCTACACCTTC. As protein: CASSLGTALGGYTF.

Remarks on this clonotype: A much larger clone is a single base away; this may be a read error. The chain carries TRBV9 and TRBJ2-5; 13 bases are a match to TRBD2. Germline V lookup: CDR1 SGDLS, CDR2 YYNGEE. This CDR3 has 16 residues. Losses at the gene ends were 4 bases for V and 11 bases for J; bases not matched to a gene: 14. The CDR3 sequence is CASSSGTSGTHNEQYF. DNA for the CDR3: TGTGCCAGCAGCTCAGGGACTAGCGGGACACACAATGAGCAGTACTTC.

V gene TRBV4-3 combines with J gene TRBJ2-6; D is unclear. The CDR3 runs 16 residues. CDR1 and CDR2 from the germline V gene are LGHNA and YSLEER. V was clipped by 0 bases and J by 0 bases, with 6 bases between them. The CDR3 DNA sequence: TGCGCCAGCAGCCAAGACAGGAGCTCTGGGGCCAACGTCCTGACTTTC. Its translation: CASSQDRSSGANVLTF.

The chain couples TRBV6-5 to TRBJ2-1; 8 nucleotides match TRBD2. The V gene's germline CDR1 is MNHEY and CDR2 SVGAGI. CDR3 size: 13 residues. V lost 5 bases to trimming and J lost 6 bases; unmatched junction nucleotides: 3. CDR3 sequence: CASSRLASNEQFF. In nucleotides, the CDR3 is TGTGCCAGCAGTCGACTAGCGTCCAATGAGCAGTTCTTC.

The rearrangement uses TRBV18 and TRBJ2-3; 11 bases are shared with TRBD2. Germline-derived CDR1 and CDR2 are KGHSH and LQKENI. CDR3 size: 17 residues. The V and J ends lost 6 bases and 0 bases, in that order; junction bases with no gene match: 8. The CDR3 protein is CASSPTSGRPSTDTQYF. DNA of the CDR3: TGTGCCAGCTCCCCCACTAGCGGGAGACCAAGCACAGATACGCAGTATTTT.

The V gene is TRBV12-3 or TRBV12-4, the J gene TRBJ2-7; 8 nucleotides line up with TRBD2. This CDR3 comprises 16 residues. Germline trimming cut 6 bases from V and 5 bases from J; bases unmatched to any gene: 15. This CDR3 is CASSPGGFGRGDEQYF. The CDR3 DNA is TGTGCCAGCAGCCCTGGGGGATTCGGGAGGGGGGACGAGCAGTACTTC.

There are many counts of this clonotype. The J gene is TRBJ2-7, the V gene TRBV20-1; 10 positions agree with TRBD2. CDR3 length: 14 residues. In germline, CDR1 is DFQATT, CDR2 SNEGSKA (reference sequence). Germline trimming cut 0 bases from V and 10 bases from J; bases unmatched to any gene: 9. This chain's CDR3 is CSARDRGSGGSQYF. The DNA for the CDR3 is TGCAGTGCTAGAGATAGGGGTAGCGGGGGGTCACAGTACTTC.